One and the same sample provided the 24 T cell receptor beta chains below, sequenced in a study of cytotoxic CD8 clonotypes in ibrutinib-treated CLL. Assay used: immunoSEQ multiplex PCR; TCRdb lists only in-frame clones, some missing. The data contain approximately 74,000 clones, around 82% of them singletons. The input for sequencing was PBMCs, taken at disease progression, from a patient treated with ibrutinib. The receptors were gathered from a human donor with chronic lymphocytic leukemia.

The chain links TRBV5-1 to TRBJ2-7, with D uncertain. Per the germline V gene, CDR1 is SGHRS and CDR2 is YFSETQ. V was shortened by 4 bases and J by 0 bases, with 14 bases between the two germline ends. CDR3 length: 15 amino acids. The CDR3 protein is CASSLRPWSSYEQYF. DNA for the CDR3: TGCGCCAGCAGCCTACGACCCTGGAGCTCCTACGAGCAGTACTTC.

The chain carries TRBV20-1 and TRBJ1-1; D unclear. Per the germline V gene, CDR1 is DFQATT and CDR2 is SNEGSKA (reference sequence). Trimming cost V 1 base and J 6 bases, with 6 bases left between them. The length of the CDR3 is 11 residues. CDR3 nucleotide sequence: TGCAGTGCTAGAGTCCCCTCTGAAGCTTTCTTT. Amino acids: CSARVPSEAFF.

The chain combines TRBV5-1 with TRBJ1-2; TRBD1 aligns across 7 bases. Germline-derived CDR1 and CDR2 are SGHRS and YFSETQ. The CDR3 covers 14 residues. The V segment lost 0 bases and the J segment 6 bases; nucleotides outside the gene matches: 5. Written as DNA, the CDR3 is TGCGCCAGCAGCTTGGACAGGGGCCTTGATGGCTACACCTTC. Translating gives CASSLDRGLDGYTF.

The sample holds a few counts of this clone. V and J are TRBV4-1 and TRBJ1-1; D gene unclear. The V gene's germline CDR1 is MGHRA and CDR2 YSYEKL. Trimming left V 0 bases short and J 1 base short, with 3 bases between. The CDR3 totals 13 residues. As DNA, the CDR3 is TGCGCCAGCAGCCAAGACTGGAACACTGAAGCTTTCTTT. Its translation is CASSQDWNTEAFF.

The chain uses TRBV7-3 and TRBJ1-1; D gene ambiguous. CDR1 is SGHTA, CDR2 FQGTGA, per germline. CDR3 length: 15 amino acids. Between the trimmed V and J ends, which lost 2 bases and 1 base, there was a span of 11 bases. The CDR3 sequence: CASSLYSVPNTEAFF. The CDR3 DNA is TGTGCCAGCAGCTTATATTCTGTCCCGAACACTGAAGCTTTCTTT.

CDR3 region: CSVEDSRTTVFGTQYF. The CDR3 DNA sequence: TGCAGCGTTGAAGACTCTCGGACAACTGTATTCGGTACGCAGTATTTT. The chain joins TRBV29-1 to TRBJ2-3; TRBD1 is a possible D gene (5 bases). This CDR3 contains 16 residues. Germline V gene sequence: CDR1 SQVTM, CDR2 ANQGSEA. V was cut by 0 bases and J by 8 bases, with 21 bases left in between.

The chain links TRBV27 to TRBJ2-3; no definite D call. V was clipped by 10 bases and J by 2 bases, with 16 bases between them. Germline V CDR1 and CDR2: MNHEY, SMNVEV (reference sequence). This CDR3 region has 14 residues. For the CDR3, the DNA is TGTGCCACCGAACCGGCAGGAAACACAGATACGCAGTATTTT. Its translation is CATEPAGNTDTQYF.

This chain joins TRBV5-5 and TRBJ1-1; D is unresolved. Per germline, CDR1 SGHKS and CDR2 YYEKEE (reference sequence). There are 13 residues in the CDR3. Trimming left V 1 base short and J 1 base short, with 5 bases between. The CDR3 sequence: CASSLLRNTEAFF. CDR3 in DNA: TGTGCCAGCAGCTTGTTGCGGAACACTGAAGCTTTCTTT.

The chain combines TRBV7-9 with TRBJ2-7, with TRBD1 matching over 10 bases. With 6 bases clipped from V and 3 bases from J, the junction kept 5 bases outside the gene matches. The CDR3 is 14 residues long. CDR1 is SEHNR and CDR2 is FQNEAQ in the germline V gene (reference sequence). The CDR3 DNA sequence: TGTGCCAGCAGGGGACAGGGGTTGTTCTACGAGCAGTACTTC. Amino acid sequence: CASRGQGLFYEQYF.

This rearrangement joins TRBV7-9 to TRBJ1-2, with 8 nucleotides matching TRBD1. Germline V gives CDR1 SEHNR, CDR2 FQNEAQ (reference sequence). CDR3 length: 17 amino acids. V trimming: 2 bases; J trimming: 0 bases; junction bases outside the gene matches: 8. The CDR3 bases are TGTGCCAGCAGCTTACTTTTTTGGACAGGGTCTAACTATGGCTACACCTTC. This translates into CASSLLFWTGSNYGYTF.

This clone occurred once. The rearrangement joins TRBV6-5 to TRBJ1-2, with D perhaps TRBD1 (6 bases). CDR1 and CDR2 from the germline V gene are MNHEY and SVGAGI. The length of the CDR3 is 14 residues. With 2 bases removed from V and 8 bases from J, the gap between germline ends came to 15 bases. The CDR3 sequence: CASSYQGTFQGYTF. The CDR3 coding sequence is TGTGCCAGCAGTTACCAGGGGACATTTCAAGGCTACACCTTC.

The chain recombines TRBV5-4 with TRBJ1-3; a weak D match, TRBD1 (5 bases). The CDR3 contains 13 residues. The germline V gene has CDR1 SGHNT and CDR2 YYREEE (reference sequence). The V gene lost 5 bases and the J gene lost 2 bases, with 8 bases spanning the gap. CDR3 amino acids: CASRGVPGNTIYF. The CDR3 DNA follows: TGTGCCAGCAGGGGGGTCCCTGGAAACACCATATATTTT.

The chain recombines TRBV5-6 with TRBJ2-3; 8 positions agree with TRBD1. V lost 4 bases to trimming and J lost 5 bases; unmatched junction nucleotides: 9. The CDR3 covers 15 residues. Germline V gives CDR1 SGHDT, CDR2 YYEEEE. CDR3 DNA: TGTGCCAGCAGCCCGCAGGGGGCAATCAGAGATACGCAGTATTTT. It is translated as CASSPQGAIRDTQYF.

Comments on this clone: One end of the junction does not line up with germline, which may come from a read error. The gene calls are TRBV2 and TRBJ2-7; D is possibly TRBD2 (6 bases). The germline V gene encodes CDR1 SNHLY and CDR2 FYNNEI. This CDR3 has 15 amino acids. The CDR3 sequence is CASREVTSPSSEQYF. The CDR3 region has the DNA TGTGCCAGCAGAGAAGTAACTAGCCCCAGTAGCGAGCAGTACTTC.

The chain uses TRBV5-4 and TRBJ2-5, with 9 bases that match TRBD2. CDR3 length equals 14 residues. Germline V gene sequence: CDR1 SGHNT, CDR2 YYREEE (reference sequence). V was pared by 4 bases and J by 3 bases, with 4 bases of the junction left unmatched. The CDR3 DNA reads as TGTGCCAGCAGCGTAGCGGGGGCCGAAGAGACCCAGTACTTC. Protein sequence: CASSVAGAEETQYF. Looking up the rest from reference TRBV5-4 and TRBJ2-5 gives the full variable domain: ETGVTQSPTHLIKTRGQQVTLRCSSQSGHNTVSWYQQALGQGPQFIFQYYREEENGRGNFPPRFSGLQFPNYSSELNVNALELDDSALYLCASSVAGAEETQYFGPGTRLLVL.

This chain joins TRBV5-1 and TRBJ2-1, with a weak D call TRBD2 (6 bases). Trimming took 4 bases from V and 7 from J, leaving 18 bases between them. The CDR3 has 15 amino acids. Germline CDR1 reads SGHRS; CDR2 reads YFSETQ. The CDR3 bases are TGCGCCAGCAGCGGTGGTAGCGGACGGTTGAATGAGCAGTTCTTC. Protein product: CASSGGSGRLNEQFF.

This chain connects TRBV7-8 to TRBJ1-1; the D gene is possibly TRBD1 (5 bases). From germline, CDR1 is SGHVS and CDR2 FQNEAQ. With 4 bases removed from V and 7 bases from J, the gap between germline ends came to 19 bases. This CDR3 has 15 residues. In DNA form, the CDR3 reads TGTGCCAGCAGCTCGCCGCCGGCCCGGACAAGTGAAGCTTTCTTT. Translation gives CASSSPPARTSEAFF.

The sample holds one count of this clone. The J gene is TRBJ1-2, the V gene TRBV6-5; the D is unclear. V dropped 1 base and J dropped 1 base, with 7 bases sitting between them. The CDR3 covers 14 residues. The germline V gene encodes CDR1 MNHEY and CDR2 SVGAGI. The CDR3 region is CASSYLRINYGYTF. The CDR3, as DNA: TGTGCCAGCAGTTACTTACGGATTAACTATGGCTACACCTTC.

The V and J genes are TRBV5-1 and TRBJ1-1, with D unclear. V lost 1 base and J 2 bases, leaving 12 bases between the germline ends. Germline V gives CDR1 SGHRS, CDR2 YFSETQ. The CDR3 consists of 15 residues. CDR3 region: CASSLISSGNTEAFF. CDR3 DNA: TGCGCCAGCAGCTTGATATCGTCGGGAAACACTGAAGCTTTCTTT.

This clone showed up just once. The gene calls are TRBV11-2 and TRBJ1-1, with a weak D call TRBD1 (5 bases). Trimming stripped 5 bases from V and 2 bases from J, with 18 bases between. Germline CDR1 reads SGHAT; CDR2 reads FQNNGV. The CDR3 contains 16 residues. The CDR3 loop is CASSPGSGTENTEAFF. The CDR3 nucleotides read TGTGCCAGCAGCCCCGGTTCCGGGACGGAAAACACTGAAGCTTTCTTT.

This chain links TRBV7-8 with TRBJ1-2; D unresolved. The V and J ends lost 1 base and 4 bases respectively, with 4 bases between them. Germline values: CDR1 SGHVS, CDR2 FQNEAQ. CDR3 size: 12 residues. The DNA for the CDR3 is TGTGCCAGCAGCTTAGACGGCTATGGCTACACCTTC. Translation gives CASSLDGYGYTF.

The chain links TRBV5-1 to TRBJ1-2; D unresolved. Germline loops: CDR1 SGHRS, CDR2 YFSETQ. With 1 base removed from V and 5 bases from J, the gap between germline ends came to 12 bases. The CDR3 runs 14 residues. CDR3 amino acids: CASSLSLTSYGYTF. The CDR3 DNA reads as TGCGCCAGCAGCTTGTCTTTGACTTCGTATGGCTACACCTTC.

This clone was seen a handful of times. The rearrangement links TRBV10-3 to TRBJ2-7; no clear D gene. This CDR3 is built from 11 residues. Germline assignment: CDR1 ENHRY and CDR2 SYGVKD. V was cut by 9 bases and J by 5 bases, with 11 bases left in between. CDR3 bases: TGTGCCATGCGCGGTTTGCACGAGCAGTACTTC. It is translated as CAMRGLHEQYF.

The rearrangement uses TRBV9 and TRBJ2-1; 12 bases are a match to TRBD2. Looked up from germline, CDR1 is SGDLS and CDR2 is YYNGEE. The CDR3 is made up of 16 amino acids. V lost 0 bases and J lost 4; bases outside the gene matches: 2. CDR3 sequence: CASSVGLAGGYNEQFF. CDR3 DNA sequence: TGTGCCAGCAGCGTAGGTCTAGCGGGAGGGTACAATGAGCAGTTCTTC.